These T cell receptor beta chains were read from a single sample in a study of shared clonotypes between healthy human individuals. Method: immunoSEQ multiplex PCR; TCRdb's copy keeps in-frame clones and lacks some. The table records 2 million to 2.5 million clones, approximately 90% of them present only once. The specimen sequenced was naive CD4+ T cells from PBMCs. These TCRs come from a man between 18 and 29 years old in good health. Some clones in this sample may be carry-over from other donors' samples. Each CDR3 is given with its conserved first and last residue. D genes are given only for firm matches. The size entry is marked missing in some rows and otherwise reads once, few, many or a size class.

CDR3	DNA	J	V	size	D
CASSYSTSTQYF	TGTGCCAGCAGTTATTCCACTTCTACGCAGTATTTT	TRBJ2-3	TRBV6-6	once	-
CASSAGPRGEQPQHF	TGTGCCAGCTCAGCCGGCCCGAGGGGGGAGCAGCCCCAGCATTTT	TRBJ1-5	TRBV18	once	-
CASRGTNRSYGYTF	TGTGCCAGCAGGGGGACGAACAGAAGCTATGGCTACACCTTC	TRBJ1-2	TRBV6-4	-	-
CASSLSRNRPEAFF	TGTGCCAGCAGTTTATCCCGGAACAGGCCCGAAGCTTTCTTT	TRBJ1-1	TRBV27	-	-
CASSAGATNEKLFF	TGTGCCAGCAGCGCGGGCGCAACTAATGAAAAACTGTTTTTT	TRBJ1-4	TRBV5-6	once	-
CASSTGTGYGYTF	TGTGCCAGCAGTACAGGTACGGGGTATGGCTACACCTTC	TRBJ1-2	TRBV2	-	-
CASSTPGSKYEQYF	TGTGCCAGCAGCACCCCCGGGAGTAAGTACGAGCAGTACTTC	TRBJ2-7	TRBV28	-	-
CASSYTGRMNTEAFF	TGTGCCAGCAGTTACACGGGACGGATGAACACTGAAGCTTTCTTT	TRBJ1-1	TRBV6-5	-	-
CASSDPGTGVIGEKLFF	TGCGCCAGCAGCGACCCCGGGACAGGGGTAATCGGGGAAAAACTGTTTTTT	TRBJ1-4	TRBV5-1	-	TRBD1
CASSLPGTSYNEQFF	TGCGCCAGCAGCTTACCCGGGACGTCCTACAATGAGCAGTTCTTC	TRBJ2-1	TRBV5-1	-	-
CASSDIDLGKETQYF	TGTGCCAGCAGTGATATCGATCTCGGGAAAGAGACCCAGTACTTC	TRBJ2-5	TRBV2	-	-
CASRLSKVGYGYTF	TGTGCCAGCAGACTTAGTAAAGTCGGGTATGGCTACACCTTC	TRBJ1-2	TRBV6-1	-	-
CSVSYGYAF	TGCAGCGTATCGTATGGCTACGCCTTC	TRBJ1-2	TRBV29-1	-	-
CASSLRRRVGFEQYF	TGTGCCAGCAGCTTGAGAAGGAGGGTTGGGTTCGAGCAGTACTTC	TRBJ2-7	TRBV7-9	-	-
CASSLEDQVYGYTF	TGCGCCAGCAGCTTGGAAGATCAAGTTTATGGCTACACCTTC	TRBJ1-2	TRBV5-1	few	-
CASSPRGRGTLYNEQFF	TGTGCCAGCAGCCCCAGGGGGCGGGGGACCCTCTACAATGAGCAGTTCTTC	TRBJ2-1	TRBV11-2	-	-
CAWSVSRSSRTVDIQYF	TGTGCCTGGAGTGTAAGTCGGTCCTCCAGGACAGTAGACATTCAGTACTTC	TRBJ2-4	TRBV30	-	-
CASSPPLRTGGVYTEAFF	TGTGCCAGCTCACCACCCCTACGGACAGGGGGAGTATACACTGAAGCTTTCTTT	TRBJ1-1	TRBV18	-	TRBD1
CASSPSPGQFSTEAFF	TGTGCCAGCAGTCCGTCTCCGGGACAGTTTTCCACTGAAGCTTTCTTT	TRBJ1-1	TRBV28	-	TRBD1
CASSLGASGVNQPQHF	TGCGCCAGCAGCTTGGGGGCTTCAGGGGTCAATCAGCCCCAGCATTTT	TRBJ1-5	TRBV5-1	-	-
CASSLAGGADTQYF	TGTGCCAGCAGCTTGGCAGGGGGGGCAGATACGCAGTATTTT	TRBJ2-3	TRBV5-8	-	-
CASSPQGDEQFF	TGCGCCAGCAGCCCACAGGGTGACGAGCAGTTCTTC	TRBJ2-1	TRBV5-1	-	-
CASSLGAEGIQYF	TGTGCCAGCAGCCTAGGGGCGGAAGGCATTCAGTACTTC	TRBJ2-4	TRBV9	-	-
CASSSGTADNQPQHF	TGTGCCAGCAGTTCCGGGACAGCCGACAATCAGCCCCAGCATTTT	TRBJ1-5	TRBV27	once	TRBD1
CASRETGINYGYTF	TGCGCCAGCAGGGAGACAGGCATTAACTATGGCTACACCTTC	TRBJ1-2	TRBV10-2	-	-
CASSESEKPGGAFF	TGTGCCAGCAGTGAATCAGAAAAACCCGGTGGGGCTTTCTTT	TRBJ1-1	TRBV2	once	-
CASSLRGIQPQHF	TGTGCCAGCAGCTTGCGAGGGATTCAGCCCCAGCATTTT	TRBJ1-5	TRBV5-5	-	-
CASSSSGARDYGYTF	TGTGCCAGCAGTTCCTCCGGGGCCCGGGACTATGGCTACACCTTC	TRBJ1-2	TRBV28	-	-
CASVEYSNQPQHF	TGTGCCTCGGTGGAGTATAGCAATCAGCCCCAGCATTTT	TRBJ1-5	TRBV6-1	-	-
CASSITQGGLHEQYF	TGTGCCAGTAGTATAACACAGGGGGGGCTGCACGAGCAGTACTTC	TRBJ2-7	TRBV19	-	-
CASSLSAGSTDTQYF	TGTGCCAGCAGCTTATCTGCGGGGAGCACAGATACGCAGTATTTT	TRBJ2-3	TRBV7-7	-	-
CASSSARTGGNSPLHF	TGTGCCAGCAGTTCCGCCCGGACAGGGGGAAATTCACCCCTCCACTTT	TRBJ1-6	TRBV28	-	TRBD1
CASSPLPRADSYEQYF	TGTGCCAGCTCACCACTACCCAGGGCAGACTCCTACGAGCAGTACTTC	TRBJ2-7	TRBV18	-	-
CASSPIGTGTGANVLTF	TGTGCCAGCAGCCCCATTGGGACAGGGACCGGGGCCAACGTCCTGACTTTC	TRBJ2-6	TRBV7-6	-	TRBD1
CASSQLNQGGTEAFF	TGTGCCAGCAGCCAATTGAATCAGGGGGGCACTGAAGCTTTCTTT	TRBJ1-1	TRBV16	-	TRBD1
CASSGTLSNQPQHF	TGTGCCAGCTCCGGGACTCTTAGCAATCAGCCCCAGCATTTT	TRBJ1-5	TRBV18	once	-
CAWADWTDTTEQYF	TGTGCCTGGGCTGACTGGACCGACACGACCGAGCAGTACTTC	TRBJ2-7	TRBV30	-	-
CASSQSAGEPYNEQFF	TGCGCCAGCAGCCAGTCGGCGGGAGAACCCTACAATGAGCAGTTCTTC	TRBJ2-1	TRBV4-1	-	TRBD2
CASSSRTGGVQETQYF	TGTGCCAGCAGCTCCCGGACAGGGGGCGTCCAAGAGACCCAGTACTTC	TRBJ2-5	TRBV28	-	TRBD1
CASSHQDRGRTEAFF	TGTGCCAGTAGTCACCAGGACAGGGGGCGAACTGAAGCTTTCTTT	TRBJ1-1	TRBV19	once	TRBD1
CASSIWAGGGVDEQFF	TGTGCCAGTAGTATCTGGGCGGGAGGGGGTGTCGATGAGCAGTTCTTC	TRBJ2-1	TRBV19	-	TRBD2
CASSFLAPDTQYF	TGCGCCAGCAGCTTCCTAGCCCCAGATACGCAGTATTTT	TRBJ2-3	TRBV5-1	-	-
CASSPTGDQPQHF	TGCGCCAGCAGCCCGACAGGGGACCAGCCCCAGCATTTT	TRBJ1-5	TRBV5-1	-	TRBD1
CASSYLVNTQYF	TGTGCCAGCAGTTACTTAGTAAATACGCAGTATTTT	TRBJ2-3	TRBV6-6	-	-
CASSWPLAADQETQYF	TGTGCCAGCAGCTGGCCCCTAGCGGCCGATCAAGAGACCCAGTACTTC	TRBJ2-5	TRBV5-5	-	TRBD2
CASSFDPLITYEQYF	TGTGCCAGCAGTTTTGACCCGCTAATTACCTACGAGCAGTACTTC	TRBJ2-7	TRBV28	-	-
CASSPKVRAEAFF	TGTGCCAGCAGTCCGAAGGTCCGGGCTGAAGCTTTCTTT	TRBJ1-1	TRBV28	-	-
CASSTGPRLGSEAFF	TGTGCCAGCAGTACAGGGCCCCGGTTGGGCTCTGAAGCTTTCTTT	TRBJ1-1	TRBV6-6	-	-
CASSFRGADYGYTF	TGTGCCAGCAGTTTCCGTGGGGCCGACTATGGCTACACCTTC	TRBJ1-2	TRBV28	few	-
CSVETPNQPQHF	TGCAGCGTTGAAACGCCTAATCAGCCCCAGCATTTT	TRBJ1-5	TRBV29-1	-	-